The entry below gives a single TCR beta chain sequence along with its context. This clonotype is medium-sized (0.01 to 0.1%) on the basis of its frequency; no count is available. Which antigen it targets is not known. These data are taken from a study of CXCR3-negative and CXCR3-positive naive CD8 T cells (dated by TCRdb to the late 2010s). At the level of the whole study: Roughly 150 million TRB reads were obtained in total, roughly 1.5 +/- 0.3 million reads per library. Diversity and physicochemical repertoire analyses covered some eleven donors pooled from two independent experiments. For the TRBV-TRBJ cluster analysis, the naive subsets came from roughly 5 donors, while the memory cells came from 3 donors.

For each CD8+ T cell subset, flow sorting was done in triplicate, and around 300,000 cells per subset went directly into RLT lysis buffer. To exclude memory contaminants, naive CD8+ T cells were stringently defined as CD45RO-CCR7+CD27+CD95-. Using standard density gradient centrifugation, peripheral blood mononuclear cells were isolated from buffy coats. Naive CXCR3-negative and CXCR3-positive CD8+ T cells were flow-sorted using a FACSAria III. An RNeasy Mini Kit was used to extract total RNA from the sorted cells. Study-level results and caveats: Because surface CD5, which has been linked to self-reactivity in mice, was comparable between naive subsets, TCR interaction strength was also inferred from TRB CDR3 physicochemical properties. Repertoire diversity was comparably high in both naive subsets but much lower in memory CD8+ T cells. TRB CDR3s from CXCR3-positive naive cells showed higher hydrophobicity (lower Kidera factor 4), lower energy, and higher strength and volume indices than CXCR3-negative naive cells. Within the same donor, TRBV-TRBJ usage looked similar between naive CXCR3-negative and CXCR3-positive cells, but memory cells had distinct patterns. Because CXCR3 expression was partially decreased after cryopreservation, freshly isolated PBMCs were used for most assays.

Sequenced on a NextSeq 550. The Human TCR Profiling Kit (MiLaboratory) was used to prepare UMI-labeled 5' RACE TRB cDNA libraries. The full amount of extracted RNA was used for cDNA synthesis, and the full amount of resulting cDNA was used for PCR amplification. Libraries were prepared in parallel with an identical number of PCR cycles. The study's own analysis went as follows. About 53,000 +/- 9,400 unique UMI-labeled TRB cDNA molecules per library were extracted with MIGEC and MiXCR, with at least two reads per UMI required. Each library averaged roughly 40,000 +/- 10,000 functional in-frame TRB CDR3 nucleotide clonotypes without stop codons. After each sample was downsampled to 5000 UMI-labeled TRB molecules, VDJtools was used to calculate diversity metrics such as normalized Shannon-Wiener and Chao1. VDJtools was used to calculate clonotype-size-weighted physicochemical properties of the central five CDR3 residues, namely interaction energy, strength, volume and Kidera factor 4. Following TCRdb reprocessing, every CDR3 protein sequence forms one entry, and DNA is not provided. These V and J calls rely on TCRdb rather than the paper's analysis. The table for this sample lists 38,000 or so distinct CDR3 sequences. The leading ten clones occupy around 1.9% of the sample.

CDR1 and CDR2 are drawn from the germline V gene: SGHTA, FQGTGA. Its CDR3 holds 17 amino acids, cysteine through phenylalanine. Only the protein is on record. The chain was built from TRBV7-3 and TRBJ2-2; TCRdb's D call, TRBD2, is unchecked because there is no DNA. The sample comprised naive CXCR3- CD8+ T cells from blood. This specimen's cell subset or site label, per the study, means: CD45RO-CCR7+CD27+CD95- naive CD8+ T cells lacking CXCR3 (TNR3-). This clonotype was obtained from a human donor in good health. Some clones in this sample may be carry-over from other donors' samples. The CDR3 protein: CASSPRSAEEPTGELFF.